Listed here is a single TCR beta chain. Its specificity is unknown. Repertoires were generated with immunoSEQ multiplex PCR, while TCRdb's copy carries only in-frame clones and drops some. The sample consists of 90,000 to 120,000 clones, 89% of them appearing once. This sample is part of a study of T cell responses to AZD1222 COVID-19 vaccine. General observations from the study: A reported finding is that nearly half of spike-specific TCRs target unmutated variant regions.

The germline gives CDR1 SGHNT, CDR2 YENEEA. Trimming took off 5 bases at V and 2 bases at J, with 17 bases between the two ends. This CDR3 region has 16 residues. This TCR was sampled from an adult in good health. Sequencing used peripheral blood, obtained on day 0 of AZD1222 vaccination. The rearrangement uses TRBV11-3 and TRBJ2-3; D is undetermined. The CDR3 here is CASSPAAVIITDTQYF. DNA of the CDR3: TGTGCCAGCAGCCCCGCGGCGGTAATAATCACAGATACGCAGTATTTT. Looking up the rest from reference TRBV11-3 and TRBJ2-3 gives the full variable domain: EAGVVQSPRYKIIEKKQPVAFWCNPISGHNTLYWYLQNLGQGPELLIRYENEEAVDDSQLPKDRFSAERLKGVDSTLKIQPAELGDSAVYLCASSPAAVIITDTQYFGPGTRLTVL.